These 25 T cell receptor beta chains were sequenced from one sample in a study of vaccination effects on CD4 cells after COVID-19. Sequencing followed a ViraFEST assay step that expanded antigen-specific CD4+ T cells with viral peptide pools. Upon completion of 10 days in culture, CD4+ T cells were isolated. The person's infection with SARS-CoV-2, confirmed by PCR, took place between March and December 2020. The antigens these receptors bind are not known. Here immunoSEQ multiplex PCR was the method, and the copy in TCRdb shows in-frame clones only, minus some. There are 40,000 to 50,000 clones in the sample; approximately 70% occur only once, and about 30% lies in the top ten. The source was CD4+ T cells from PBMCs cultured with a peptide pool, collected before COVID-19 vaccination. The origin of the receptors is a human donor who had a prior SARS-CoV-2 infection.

The CDR3 region is CASSLSPGEHEKLFF. The CDR3 DNA follows: TGTGCCAGCAGCTTAAGTCCAGGGGAACATGAAAAACTGTTTTTT. V gene TRBV7-2 combines with J gene TRBJ1-4; maybe TRBD1 (6 bases). Between the trimmed V and J ends, which lost 2 bases and 6 bases, there was a span of 13 bases. The CDR3 has 15 residues. CDR1 and CDR2 from the germline V gene are SGHTA and FQGNSA.

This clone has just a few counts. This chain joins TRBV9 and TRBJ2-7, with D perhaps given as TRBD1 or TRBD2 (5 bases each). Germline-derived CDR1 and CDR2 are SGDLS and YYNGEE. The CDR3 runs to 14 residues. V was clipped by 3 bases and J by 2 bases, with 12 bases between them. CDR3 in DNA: TGTGCCAGCAGCGAGAGCGTGGGACCCTACGAGCAGTACTTC. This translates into CASSESVGPYEQYF.

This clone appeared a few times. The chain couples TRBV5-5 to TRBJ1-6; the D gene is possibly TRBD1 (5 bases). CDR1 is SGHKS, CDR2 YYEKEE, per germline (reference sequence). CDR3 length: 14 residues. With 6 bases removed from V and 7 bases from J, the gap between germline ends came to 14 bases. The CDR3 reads CASTLGRRNSPLHF. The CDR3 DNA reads TGTGCCAGCACCCTGGGGCGGAGAAATTCACCCCTCCACTTT.

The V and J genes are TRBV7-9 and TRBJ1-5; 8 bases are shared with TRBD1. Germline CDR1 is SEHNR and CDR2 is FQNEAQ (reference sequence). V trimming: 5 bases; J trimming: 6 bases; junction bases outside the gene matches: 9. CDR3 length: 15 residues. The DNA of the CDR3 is TGTGCCAGCAGCGCCACCACAGGGGGAGGTCAGCCCCAGCATTTT. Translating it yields CASSATTGGGQPQHF.

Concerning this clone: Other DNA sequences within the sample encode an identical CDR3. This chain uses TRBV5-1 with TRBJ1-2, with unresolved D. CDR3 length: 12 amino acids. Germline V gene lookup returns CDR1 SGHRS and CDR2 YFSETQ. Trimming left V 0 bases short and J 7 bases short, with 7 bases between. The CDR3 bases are TGCGCCAGCAGCTTGGACGCTAGTGGCTACACCTTC. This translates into CASSLDASGYTF.

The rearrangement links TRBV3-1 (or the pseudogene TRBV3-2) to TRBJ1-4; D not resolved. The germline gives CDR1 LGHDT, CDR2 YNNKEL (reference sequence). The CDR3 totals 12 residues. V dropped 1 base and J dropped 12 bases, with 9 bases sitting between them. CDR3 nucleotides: TGTGCCAGCAGCCAAGGCGGTCGGGAACTGTTTTTT. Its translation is CASSQGGRELFF.

CDR3 region: CASSEALFQSGANVLTF. DNA of the CDR3: TGTGCCAGCAGTGAAGCGCTTTTCCAATCTGGGGCCAACGTCCTGACTTTC. The genes are TRBV6-1 and TRBJ2-6, with D unclear. The V and J ends lost 0 bases and 1 base respectively, with 10 bases between them. This CDR3 has 17 residues. Looked up from germline, CDR1 is MNHNS and CDR2 is SASEGT.

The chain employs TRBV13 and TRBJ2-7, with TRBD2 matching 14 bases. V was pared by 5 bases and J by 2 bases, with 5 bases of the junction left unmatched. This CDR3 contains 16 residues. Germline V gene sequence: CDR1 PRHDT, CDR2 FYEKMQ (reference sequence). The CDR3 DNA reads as TGTGCCAGCAGCGAAAGGACTAGCGGGAGGCCCTACGAGCAGTACTTC. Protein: CASSERTSGRPYEQYF.

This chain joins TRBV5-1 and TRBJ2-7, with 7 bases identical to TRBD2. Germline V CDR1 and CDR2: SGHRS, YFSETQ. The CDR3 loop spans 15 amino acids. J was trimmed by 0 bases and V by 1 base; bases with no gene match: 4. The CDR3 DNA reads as TGCGCCAGCAGCTTGTGGCGGGGGAGCTCCTACGAGCAGTACTTC. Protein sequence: CASSLWRGSSYEQYF.

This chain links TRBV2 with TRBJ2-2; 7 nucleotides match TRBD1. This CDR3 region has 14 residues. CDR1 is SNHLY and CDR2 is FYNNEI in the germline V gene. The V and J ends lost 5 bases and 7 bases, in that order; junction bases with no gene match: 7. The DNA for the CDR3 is TGTGCCAGCAGTTCCGGGACAGTTGTCGGGGAGCTGTTTTTT. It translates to CASSSGTVVGELFF.

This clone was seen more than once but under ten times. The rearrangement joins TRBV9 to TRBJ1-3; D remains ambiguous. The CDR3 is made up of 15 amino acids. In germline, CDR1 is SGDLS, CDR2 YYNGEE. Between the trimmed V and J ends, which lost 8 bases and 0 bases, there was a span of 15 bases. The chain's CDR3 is CASNTGVSSGNTIYF. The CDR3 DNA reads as TGTGCCAGTAATACCGGGGTTTCCTCTGGAAACACCATATATTTT. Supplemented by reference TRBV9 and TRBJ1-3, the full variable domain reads DSGVTQTPKHLITATGQRVTLRCSPRSGDLSVYWYQQSLDQGLQFLIQYYNGEERAKGNILERFSAQQFPDLHSELNLSSLELGDSALYFCASNTGVSSGNTIYFGEGSWLTVV.

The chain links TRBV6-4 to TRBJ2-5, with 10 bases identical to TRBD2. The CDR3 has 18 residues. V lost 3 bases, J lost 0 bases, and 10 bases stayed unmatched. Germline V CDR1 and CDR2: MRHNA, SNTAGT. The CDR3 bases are TGTGCCAGCAGTGATGGGCTAGCGGGAGACAATTACCAAGAGACCCAGTACTTC. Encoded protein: CASSDGLAGDNYQETQYF.

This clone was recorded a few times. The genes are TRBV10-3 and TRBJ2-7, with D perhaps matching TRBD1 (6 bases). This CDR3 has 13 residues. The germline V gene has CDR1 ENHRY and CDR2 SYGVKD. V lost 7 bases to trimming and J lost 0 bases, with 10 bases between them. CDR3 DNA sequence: TGTGCCATCACGCAGGGGAACTCCTACGAGCAGTACTTC. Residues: CAITQGNSYEQYF.

CDR3 sequence reads: CASSFGTGGFTEAFF. The CDR3 region has the DNA TGTGCCAGCAGCTTCGGGACAGGAGGTTTCACTGAAGCTTTCTTT. V gene TRBV7-9 combines with J gene TRBJ1-1; 8 bases agree with TRBD1. Germline assignment: CDR1 SEHNR and CDR2 FQNEAQ (reference sequence). Unmatched junction bases numbered 7, after V lost 3 bases and J lost 4 bases. This CDR3 region has 15 residues.

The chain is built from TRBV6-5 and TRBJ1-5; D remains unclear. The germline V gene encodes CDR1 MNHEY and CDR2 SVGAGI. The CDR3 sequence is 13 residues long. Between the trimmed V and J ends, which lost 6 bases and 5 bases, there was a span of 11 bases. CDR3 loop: CASRASSHQPQHF. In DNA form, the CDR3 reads TGTGCCAGCAGAGCGAGTTCCCATCAGCCCCAGCATTTT.

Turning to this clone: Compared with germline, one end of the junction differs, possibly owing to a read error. CDR3 bases: TGTGCCAGCAGTTTAGGGCAGGCATACAATGAGCAGTTCTTC. Encoded protein: CASSLGQAYNEQFF. V is TRBV7-9 and J is TRBJ2-1; D not certain. Germline CDR1 SEHNR, CDR2 FQNEAQ (reference sequence). This CDR3 has 14 residues.

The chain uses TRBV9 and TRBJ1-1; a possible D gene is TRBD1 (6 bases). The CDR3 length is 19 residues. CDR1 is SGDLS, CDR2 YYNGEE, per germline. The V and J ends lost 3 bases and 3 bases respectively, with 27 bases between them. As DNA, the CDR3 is TGTGCCAGCAGCGGAGCTGCCGGGGGGCAAATAAGATCGGACACTGAAGCTTTCTTT. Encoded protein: CASSGAAGGQIRSDTEAFF.

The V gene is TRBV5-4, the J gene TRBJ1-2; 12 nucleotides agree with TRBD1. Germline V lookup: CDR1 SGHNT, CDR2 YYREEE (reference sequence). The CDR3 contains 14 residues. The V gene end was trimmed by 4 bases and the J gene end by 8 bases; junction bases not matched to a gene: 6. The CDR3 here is CASSKGTGGWGYTF. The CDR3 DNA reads TGTGCCAGCAGCAAAGGGACAGGGGGCTGGGGCTACACCTTC.

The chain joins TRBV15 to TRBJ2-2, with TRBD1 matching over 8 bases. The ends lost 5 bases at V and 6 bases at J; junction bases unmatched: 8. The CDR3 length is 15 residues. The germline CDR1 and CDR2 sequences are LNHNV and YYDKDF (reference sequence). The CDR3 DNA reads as TGTGCCACCAGCTATCTGCAGGGGGCGGCCGGGGAGCTGTTTTTT. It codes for CATSYLQGAAGELFF.

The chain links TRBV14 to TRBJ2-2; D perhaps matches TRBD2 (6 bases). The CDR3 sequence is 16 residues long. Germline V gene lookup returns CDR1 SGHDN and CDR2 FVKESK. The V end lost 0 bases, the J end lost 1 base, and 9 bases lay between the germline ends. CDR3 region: CASSQEGSGNTGELFF. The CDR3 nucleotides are TGTGCCAGCAGCCAAGAAGGTAGCGGGAACACCGGGGAGCTGTTTTTT.

CDR3 sequence: CASSLPGNPGGETQYF. Written as DNA, the CDR3 is TGTGCCAGCAGCTTACCGGGGAACCCCGGGGGAGAGACCCAGTACTTC. The V call is TRBV7-8, the J call TRBJ2-5, with D tentatively TRBD2 (6 bases). Germline CDR1 SGHVS, CDR2 FQNEAQ. This CDR3 region has 16 residues. V lost 2 bases and J 4 bases, leaving 17 bases between the germline ends.

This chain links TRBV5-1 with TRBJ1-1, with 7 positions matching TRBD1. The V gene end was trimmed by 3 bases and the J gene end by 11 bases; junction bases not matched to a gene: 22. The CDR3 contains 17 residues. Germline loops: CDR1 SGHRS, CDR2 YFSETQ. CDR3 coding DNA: TGCGCCAGCAGCTCAGATGCGGCAACGGGAGGGGGCCCCCTCGCTTTCTTT. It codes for CASSSDAATGGGPLAFF.

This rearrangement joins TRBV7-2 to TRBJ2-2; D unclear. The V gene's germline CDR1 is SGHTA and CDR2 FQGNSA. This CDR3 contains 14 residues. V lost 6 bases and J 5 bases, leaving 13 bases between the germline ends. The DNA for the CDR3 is TGTGCCAGCAGAATACTTAGTAGGACCGGGGAGCTGTTTTTT. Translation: CASRILSRTGELFF.

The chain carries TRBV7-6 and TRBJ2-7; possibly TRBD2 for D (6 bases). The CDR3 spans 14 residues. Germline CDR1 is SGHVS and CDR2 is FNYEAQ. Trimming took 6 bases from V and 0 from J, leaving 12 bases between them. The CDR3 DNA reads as TGTGCCAGCAGTACCGGGACTTACTCCTACGAGCAGTACTTC. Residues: CASSTGTYSYEQYF.

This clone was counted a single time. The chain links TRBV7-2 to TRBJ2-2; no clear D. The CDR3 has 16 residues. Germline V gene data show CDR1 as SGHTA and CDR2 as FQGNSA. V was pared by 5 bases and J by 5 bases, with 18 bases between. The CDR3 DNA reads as TGTGCCAGCAGCATAGACCAAGGCTGGAGAACCGGGGAGCTGTTTTTT. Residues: CASSIDQGWRTGELFF. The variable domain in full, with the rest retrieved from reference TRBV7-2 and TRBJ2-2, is GAGVSQSPSNKVTEKGKDVELRCDPISGHTALYWYRQSLGQGLEFLIYFQGNSAPDKSGLPSDRFSAERTGGSVSTLTIQRTQQEDSAVYLCASSIDQGWRTGELFFGEGSRLTVL.